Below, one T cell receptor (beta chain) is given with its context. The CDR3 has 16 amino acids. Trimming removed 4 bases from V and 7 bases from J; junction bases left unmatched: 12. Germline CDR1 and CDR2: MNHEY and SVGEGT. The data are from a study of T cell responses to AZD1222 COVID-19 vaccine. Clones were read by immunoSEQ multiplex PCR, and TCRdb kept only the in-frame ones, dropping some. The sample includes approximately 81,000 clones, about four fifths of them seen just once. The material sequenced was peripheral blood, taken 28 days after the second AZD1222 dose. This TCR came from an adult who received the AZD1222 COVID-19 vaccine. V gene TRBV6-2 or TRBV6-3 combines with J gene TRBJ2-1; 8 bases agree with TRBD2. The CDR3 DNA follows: TGTGCCAGCAGTTCCTCCGGGACTAGGAAGAGGAATGAGCAGTTCTTC. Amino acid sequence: CASSSSGTRKRNEQFF.